What follows describes a single TCR beta chain. Sequenced by immunoSEQ multiplex PCR; TCRdb stores in-frame clones only, minus some. Of around 7,700 clones listed, about three quarters are singletons. CDR3 length equals 14 residues. Looked up from germline, CDR1 is SGHTA and CDR2 is FQGTGA. Trimming pared 5 bases from V and 9 bases from J, leaving 17 bases between. The sample is drawn from a study of tumor-infiltrating lymphocytes in localized non-small cell lung cancer. The sample comprised lung tumor tissue. This rearrangement joins TRBV7-3 to TRBJ2-1; a weak D match, TRBD1 (6 bases). This clonotype was sampled from a human donor with non-small cell lung cancer. The CDR3 sequence: CASSPILRGSEQFF. The CDR3 region has the DNA TGTGCCAGCAGCCCGATTCTCAGGGGAAGTGAGCAGTTCTTC.